The 31 T cell receptor beta chains below were found in one sample sequenced in a study of T cells in Graves' hyperthyroidism and ophthalmopathy. Researchers amplified the TCR beta CDR3 regions from RNA transcripts. HTBI primers were the set used in a first-round RT-PCR of the TCR CDR3. TCRdb analysed the multiplex PCR reads with MiXCR anew, one entry per CDR3 protein. The sample records approximately 640,000 distinct CDR3 sequences, 15% to 20% being singletons. The sequencing sample was made of blood. The source of these receptors is a man in his fifties with Graves' hyperthyroidism.

This clonotype was counted ten times or more. The rearrangement links TRBV7-9 to TRBJ2-7; 8 bases line up with TRBD2. The CDR3 length is 14 residues. The V gene's germline CDR1 is SEHNR and CDR2 FQNEAQ (reference sequence). The V segment lost 5 bases and the J segment 1 base; nucleotides outside the gene matches: 4. Here the CDR3 DNA reads TGTGCCAGCAGCCATAGCGGGACGTCCTACGAGCAGTACTTC. As protein: CASSHSGTSYEQYF.

This clonotype occurred a few times. J is TRBJ1-1 and V is TRBV27; the D is unclear. This CDR3 spans 14 amino acids. The germline V and J ends were trimmed by 7 bases and 0 bases, with 12 bases remaining between them. Per germline, CDR1 MNHEY and CDR2 SMNVEV (reference sequence). The CDR3 nucleotides read TGTGCCAGCAAGGGTCGGGCGGTGAACACTGAAGCTTTCTTT. Translation: CASKGRAVNTEAFF.

This clonotype was counted ten times or more. This sequence joins TRBV29-1 and TRBJ2-7; D is perhaps TRBD2 (5 bases). Germline assignment: CDR1 SQVTM and CDR2 ANQGSEA. The CDR3 consists of 12 residues. V was cut by 6 bases and J by 2 bases, with 11 bases left in between. The CDR3 region has the DNA TGCAGCGTCAGGACTTCGGCCTACGAGCAGTACTTC. Its protein product is CSVRTSAYEQYF.

This clonotype was found many times. V gene TRBV7-7 combines with J gene TRBJ2-2; D uncertain. The CDR3 has 14 residues. The V end was cut by 4 bases, the J end by 4 bases, with 10 bases between. Looked up from germline, CDR1 is SSHAT and CDR2 is FNYEAQ (reference sequence). This CDR3 is CASSYTTPTGELFF. The CDR3 DNA reads TGTGCCAGCAGCTACACGACCCCCACCGGGGAGCTGTTTTTT.

The chain carries TRBV28 and TRBJ2-7, with D perhaps given as TRBD1 or TRBD2 (5 bases each). V gave up 4 bases and J gave up 2 bases, with 15 bases separating them. Looked up from germline, CDR1 is MDHEN and CDR2 is SYDVKM. The CDR3 runs to 15 residues. CDR3 sequence (DNA): TGTGCCAGCAGTTCTGGGGGACCGTCGGCCTACGAGCAGTACTTC. Protein product: CASSSGGPSAYEQYF.

This clonotype was counted many times. The rearrangement joins TRBV11-2 to TRBJ2-1, with unresolved D. The V end lost 0 bases, the J end lost 5 bases, and 8 bases lay between the germline ends. The germline V gene has CDR1 SGHAT and CDR2 FQNNGV. The CDR3 contains 14 residues. CDR3: CASSLDARNNEQFF. In nucleotides, the CDR3 is TGTGCCAGCAGCTTAGATGCCAGAAACAATGAGCAGTTCTTC.

This clonotype appeared a few times. The chain recombines TRBV20-1 with TRBJ1-3; a possible D gene is TRBD1 (6 bases). There are 15 residues in the CDR3. Trimming stripped 4 bases from V and 2 bases from J, with 15 bases between. From germline, CDR1 is DFQATT and CDR2 SNEGSKA (reference sequence). In DNA form, the CDR3 reads TGCAGTGCTAAGAGTATTACAGGGACTGGAAACACCATATATTTT. It specifies CSAKSITGTGNTIYF.

This clonotype was detected ten times or more. The V gene is TRBV28, the J gene TRBJ2-1; the match to TRBD2 covers 10 bases. The junction had 16 bases not matched to a gene; V was cut back by 7 bases and J by 4 bases. The CDR3 runs 18 residues. Per the germline V gene, CDR1 is MDHEN and CDR2 is SYDVKM. This chain's CDR3 is CASIWGQAGGPSYNEQFF. In DNA, the CDR3 is TGTGCCAGCATTTGGGGCCAAGCGGGAGGGCCGTCGTACAATGAGCAGTTCTTC.

The chain carries TRBV5-6 and TRBJ1-1; perhaps TRBD1 as D (6 bases). Per the germline V gene, CDR1 is SGHDT and CDR2 is YYEEEE. This CDR3 contains 14 residues. Trimming cost V 1 base and J 4 bases, with 11 bases left between them. The CDR3 DNA is TGTGCCAGCAGCTTGACAGGGTGGGGCACTGAAGCTTTCTTT. It encodes CASSLTGWGTEAFF.

This clonotype was observed at least ten times. The chain's CDR3 is CASLQGQGSNTEAFF. For the CDR3, the DNA is TGTGCCAGTTTGCAAGGGCAGGGATCGAACACTGAAGCTTTCTTT. The J gene is TRBJ1-1, the V gene TRBV19; TRBD1 might be the D (5 bases). This CDR3 comprises 15 residues. Germline-derived CDR1 and CDR2 are LNHDA and SQIVND (reference sequence). V dropped 8 bases and J dropped 1 base, with 17 bases sitting between them.

This clonotype was detected many times. The rearrangement joins TRBV7-2 to TRBJ2-7; 14 nucleotides agree with TRBD2. Trimming took 5 bases from V and 5 from J; bases not matched to a gene: 8. The CDR3 sequence is 16 residues long. Germline CDR1 and CDR2: SGHTA and FQGNSA. Here the CDR3 DNA reads TGTGCCAGCAGCCCGCCCGGACTAGCGGGAGGCCACGAGCAGTACTTC. Its protein is CASSPPGLAGGHEQYF.

The table lists this clonotype with many counts. V usage is TRBV18 and J usage is TRBJ2-3; D unresolved. The CDR3 covers 14 residues. Trimming shortened V by 4 bases and J by 2 bases, and 10 bases separated the two germline ends. CDR1 is KGHSH and CDR2 is LQKENI in the germline V gene. The CDR3 DNA reads TGTGCCAGCTCACGTCTAACAGACACAGATACGCAGTATTTT. Protein product: CASSRLTDTDTQYF.

This clonotype was counted many times. The chain joins TRBV28 to TRBJ1-6; unclear D gene. The CDR3 loop spans 15 amino acids. V was clipped by 5 bases and J by 9 bases, with 17 bases between them. CDR1 is MDHEN and CDR2 is SYDVKM in the germline V gene. The CDR3 DNA reads TGTGCCAGCAGTCCCTGGAGTTTGGAAGGTTCACCCCTCCACTTT. It yields the protein CASSPWSLEGSPLHF.

Note on this clonotype: One base away lies a much larger clone, so this may be a sequencing read error. The rearrangement links TRBV19 to TRBJ1-2, with a weak D call TRBD1 (5 bases). V was shortened by 7 bases and J by 0 bases, with 18 bases between the two germline ends. This CDR3 has 16 amino acids. The V gene's germline CDR1 is LNHDA and CDR2 SQIVND (reference sequence). CDR3 amino acids: CASTIIRADSNYGYTF. DNA for the CDR3: TGTGCCAGTACCATCATCAGGGCCGACTCTAACTATGGCTACACCTTC. Using reference TRBV19 and TRBJ1-2 for the parts outside the CDR3, the full variable domain is DGGITQSPKYLFRKEGQNVTLSCEQNLNHDAMYWYRQDPGQGLRLIYYSQIVNDFQKGDIAEGYSVSREKKESFPLTVTSAQKNPTAFYLCASTIIRADSNYGYTFGSGTRLTVV.

In this sample, this clonotype turned up a few times. The CDR3 reads CASSGTGGRNIQYF. The CDR3 bases are TGTGCCAGCAGTGGAACAGGGGGCCGGAACATTCAGTACTTC. The chain employs TRBV6-2 or TRBV6-3 and TRBJ2-4; 9 nucleotides agree with TRBD1. This CDR3 contains 14 residues. Germline V gene lookup returns CDR1 MNHEY and CDR2 SVGEGT. Trimming removed 5 bases from V and 7 bases from J; junction bases left unmatched: 6.

Many counts were recorded for this clonotype. This chain links TRBV28 with TRBJ2-5, with 12 bases fitting TRBD2. Germline values: CDR1 MDHEN, CDR2 SYDVKM. The CDR3 consists of 18 residues. With V trimmed by 7 bases and J by 5 bases, 17 bases remained unmatched. The CDR3 spells CASTLPTSGSLSRETQYF. For the CDR3, the DNA is TGTGCCAGCACCCTACCGACTAGCGGGAGTCTATCACGGGAGACCCAGTACTTC. Variable domain in full (rest from reference TRBV28 and TRBJ2-5): DVKVTQSSRYLVKRTGEKVFLECVQDMDHENMFWYRQDPGLGLRLIYFSYDVKMKEKGDIPEGYSVSREKKERFSLILESASTNQTSMYLCASTLPTSGSLSRETQYFGPGTRLLVL.

The chain combines TRBV20-1 with TRBJ2-7, with D possibly matching TRBD2 (6 bases). V was trimmed by 5 bases and J by 0 bases, leaving 14 bases between them. CDR1 DFQATT and CDR2 SNEGSKA come from the germline V gene (reference sequence). The CDR3 consists of 14 residues. The CDR3 region is CSAPPGAGSYEQYF. The CDR3 DNA reads TGCAGTGCTCCGCCGGGAGCGGGCTCCTACGAGCAGTACTTC.

In its sample, this clonotype was seen many times. This chain connects TRBV10-3 to TRBJ1-1, with 10 positions matching TRBD1. This CDR3 is built from 17 residues. CDR1 and CDR2 from the germline V gene are ENHRY and SYGVKD. Trimming removed 0 bases from V and 2 bases from J; junction bases left unmatched: 6. DNA of the CDR3: TGTGCCATCAGTGAGTCGGGACAGGGGATGGGAAACACTGAAGCTTTCTTT. It yields the protein CAISESGQGMGNTEAFF.

The rearrangement uses TRBV5-8 and TRBJ2-2; 8 nucleotides agree with TRBD1. This CDR3 is built from 16 residues. The germline gives CDR1 SGHTS, CDR2 YDEGEE. J lost 3 bases, V lost 1 base, and 5 bases had no gene match. CDR3 bases: TGTGCCAGCAGCTTGTGGCAGGGGGCGGACACCGGGGAGCTGTTTTTT. Its protein is CASSLWQGADTGELFF.

This clonotype was picked up a small number of times. The chain joins TRBV6-1 to TRBJ1-1; D not certain. The CDR3 length is 15 residues. V was pared by 5 bases and J by 0 bases, with 13 bases between. Germline values: CDR1 MNHNS, CDR2 SASEGT. Written as DNA, the CDR3 is TGTGCCAGCAGTACCGCGCCAGCAGTGAACACTGAAGCTTTCTTT. It yields the protein CASSTAPAVNTEAFF.

This clonotype was seen at least ten times. The J gene is TRBJ2-2, the V gene TRBV5-1; 12 bases match TRBD2. With V trimmed by 4 bases and J by 5 bases, 6 bases remained unmatched. This CDR3 is built from 16 residues. Germline V lookup: CDR1 SGHRS, CDR2 YFSETQ. The CDR3 DNA is TGCGCCAGCAGCGCCGGACTAGCGGGATTGACCGGGGAGCTGTTTTTT. Translated: CASSAGLAGLTGELFF.

V usage is TRBV19 and J usage is TRBJ1-1; 8 bases align to TRBD1. The CDR3 sequence is 13 residues long. Germline CDR1 LNHDA, CDR2 SQIVND (reference sequence). The CDR3 protein is CTTATGGDTEAFF. The CDR3 bases are TGTACCACAGCCACAGGGGGGGACACTGAAGCTTTCTTT.

This clonotype was detected ten times or more. This chain uses TRBV5-1 with TRBJ2-3; 10 nucleotides agree with TRBD1. CDR3 length: 16 amino acids. V was clipped by 1 base and J by 3 bases; unmatched bases: 5. Looked up from germline, CDR1 is SGHRS and CDR2 is YFSETQ. The CDR3 loop reads CASSLRQGAATDTQYF. The CDR3 region has the DNA TGCGCCAGCAGCTTGAGACAGGGGGCGGCAACAGATACGCAGTATTTT.

The chain recombines TRBV5-1 with TRBJ2-7, with 10 nucleotides matching TRBD2. In germline, CDR1 is SGHRS, CDR2 YFSETQ. CDR3 size: 17 residues. V gave up 4 bases and J gave up 4 bases; unmatched junction bases: 14. As DNA, the CDR3 is TGCGCCAGCAGCGCCGAGCCTAGCGGGAGACCCGGGTACGAGCAGTACTTC. This gives the protein CASSAEPSGRPGYEQYF.

The chain combines TRBV20-1 with TRBJ1-5; perhaps TRBD1 as D (6 bases). Germline V lookup: CDR1 DFQATT, CDR2 SNEGSKA (reference sequence). This CDR3 is 14 amino acids long. V lost 1 base to trimming and J lost 6 bases, with 13 bases between them. CDR3 sequence reads: CSARGTASSQPQHF. The CDR3 DNA is TGCAGTGCTAGAGGGACAGCCTCAAGTCAGCCCCAGCATTTT.

This clonotype came up many times. V gene TRBV29-1 combines with J gene TRBJ2-7; 9 bases fit TRBD2. CDR3 length equals 13 residues. The V and J ends lost 4 bases and 2 bases, in that order; junction bases with no gene match: 3. Germline V gives CDR1 SQVTM, CDR2 ANQGSEA. The chain's CDR3 is CSVVLAGTYEQYF. The CDR3, as DNA: TGCAGCGTTGTTCTAGCGGGAACCTACGAGCAGTACTTC.

This clonotype showed up many times. The gene calls are TRBV28 and TRBJ2-7; D call uncertain. V lost 3 bases and J 0 bases, leaving 15 bases between the germline ends. CDR3 size: 16 residues. Germline V CDR1 and CDR2: MDHEN, SYDVKM. The CDR3 here is CASSFRLAVSSYEQYF. The CDR3 bases are TGTGCCAGCAGTTTTCGCCTGGCGGTAAGCTCCTACGAGCAGTACTTC.

The V and J genes are TRBV24-1 and TRBJ2-5; D unresolved. V was trimmed by 2 bases and J by 2 bases, leaving 8 bases between them. Germline lookup yields CDR1 KGHDR and CDR2 SFDVKD. This CDR3 comprises 14 residues. Written as DNA, the CDR3 is TGTGCCACCAGTGATTCGGCAAAACAAGAGACCCAGTACTTC. Its translation: CATSDSAKQETQYF.

There are many counts of this clonotype. The chain has TRBV28 and TRBJ2-1; tentatively, D is TRBD2 (6 bases). This CDR3 comprises 15 residues. V was trimmed by 6 bases and J by 10 bases, leaving 22 bases between them. Germline assignment: CDR1 MDHEN and CDR2 SYDVKM. The CDR3 region is CASSKSGTGLEEQFF. The CDR3 DNA sequence: TGTGCCAGCAGCAAATCCGGGACTGGATTAGAGGAGCAGTTCTTC.

The chain employs TRBV29-1 and TRBJ2-1; D not certain. The CDR3 spans 13 residues. Looked up from germline, CDR1 is SQVTM and CDR2 is ANQGSEA. V was shortened by 4 bases and J by 5 bases, with 12 bases between the two germline ends. The DNA for the CDR3 is TGCAGCGTTGCGAGGAACCCCGACAATGAGCAGTTCTTC. This codes for CSVARNPDNEQFF.

This clonotype was picked up many times. The genes are TRBV28 and TRBJ2-1, with 8 bases identical to TRBD2. Germline loops: CDR1 MDHEN, CDR2 SYDVKM. The V and J ends lost 7 bases and 8 bases, in that order; junction bases with no gene match: 13. The CDR3 contains 15 residues. The CDR3 loop reads CASMGPGLARHEQFF. CDR3 sequence (DNA): TGTGCCAGCATGGGTCCTGGACTAGCCCGCCATGAGCAGTTCTTC.